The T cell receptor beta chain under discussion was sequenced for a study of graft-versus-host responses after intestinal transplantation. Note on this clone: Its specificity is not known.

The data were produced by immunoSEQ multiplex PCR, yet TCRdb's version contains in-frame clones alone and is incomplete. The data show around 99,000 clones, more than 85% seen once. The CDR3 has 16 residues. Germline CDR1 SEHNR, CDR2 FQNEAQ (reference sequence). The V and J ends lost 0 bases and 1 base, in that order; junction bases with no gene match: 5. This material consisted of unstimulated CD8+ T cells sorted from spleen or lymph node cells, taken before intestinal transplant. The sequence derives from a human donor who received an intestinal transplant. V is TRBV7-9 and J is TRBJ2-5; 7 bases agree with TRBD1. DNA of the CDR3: TGTGCCAGCAGCTTAGCCCAGACAGGGTTCCAAGAGACCCAGTACTTC. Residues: CASSLAQTGFQETQYF.